This T cell receptor beta chain originates from a study of T cells in Graves' hyperthyroidism and ophthalmopathy. The CDR3 sequence is 14 residues long. Germline assignment: CDR1 SGHRS and CDR2 YFSETQ. V lost 5 bases and J lost 2; bases outside the gene matches: 5. What was amplified from RNA transcripts were TCR beta CDR3 regions. TCR CDR3 regions were first amplified by RT-PCR with HTBI primers. Each CDR3 protein gets one entry after TCRdb re-called the multiplex PCR reads with MiXCR. The profile covers 400,000 to 600,000 distinct CDR3 sequences, with about 20% appearing a single time and about a quarter taken by the ten largest.

Sequencing was performed on blood. The clonotype was recovered from a man aged 18 to 30 with Graves' hyperthyroidism. This rearrangement joins TRBV5-1 to TRBJ2-5; 8 bases are shared with TRBD2. In DNA, the CDR3 is TGCGCCAGCAGGCCGGGGGGGGCGCAAGAGACCCAGTACTTC. This codes for CASRPGGAQETQYF. The whole variable domain, remainder taken from reference TRBV5-1 and TRBJ2-5, is KAGVTQTPRYLIKTRGQQVTLSCSPISGHRSVSWYQQTPGQGLQFLFEYFSETQRNKGNFPGRFSGRQFSNSRSEMNVSTLELGDSALYLCASRPGGAQETQYFGPGTRLLVL.